These 9 T cell receptor beta chains originate from one sample sequenced in a study of cytomegalovirus exposure and HLA in healthy donors. Clones were sequenced by immunoSEQ multiplex PCR, and TCRdb holds only the in-frame ones, with some missing. The sample includes 55,000 to 75,000 clones, approximately 91% of them seen just once. Sequenced: PBMCs. The receptor set was obtained from a man younger than 30 in good health and CMV-seronegative.

This chain links TRBV30 with TRBJ1-1; D is possibly TRBD1 (5 bases). The CDR3 extends over 11 amino acids. Germline CDR1 GTSNPN, CDR2 SVGIG (reference sequence). The V and J ends lost 2 bases and 11 bases respectively, with 12 bases between them. CDR3 sequence (DNA): TGTGCCTGGAGTACGAGCCGGGGGGCTTTCTTT. Its translation is CAWSTSRGAFF.

The V gene is TRBV2, the J gene TRBJ1-3; possibly TRBD1 for D (6 bases). The CDR3 loop spans 13 amino acids. With 6 bases removed from V and 1 base from J, the gap between germline ends came to 7 bases. Germline lookup yields CDR1 SNHLY and CDR2 FYNNEI. CDR3 region: CASSRGSGNTIYF. Here the CDR3 DNA reads TGTGCCAGCAGCAGGGGATCTGGAAACACCATATATTTT.

The chain links TRBV7-3 to TRBJ1-4; TRBD1 matches 7 bases. Germline trimming cut 5 bases from V and 7 bases from J; bases unmatched to any gene: 10. Germline V gene lookup returns CDR1 SGHTA and CDR2 FQGTGA. This CDR3 spans 15 amino acids. The DNA of the CDR3 is TGTGCCAGCAGCAGATGGACAGGCTGGCGTGAAAAACTGTTTTTT. It translates to CASSRWTGWREKLFF.

The chain joins TRBV7-2 to TRBJ2-7; perhaps TRBD2 as D (6 bases). V was clipped by 1 base and J by 2 bases, with 12 bases between them. CDR1 is SGHTA and CDR2 is FQGNSA in the germline V gene. This CDR3 has 15 residues. CDR3 region: CASSLGDFLTYEQYF. The DNA for the CDR3 is TGTGCCAGCAGCTTAGGGGACTTTTTGACCTACGAGCAGTACTTC.

The sample holds one count of this clone. The rearrangement links TRBV6-5 to TRBJ2-2; 9 bases are shared with TRBD2. The CDR3 loop spans 15 amino acids. Looked up from germline, CDR1 is MNHEY and CDR2 is SVGAGI. V gave up 6 bases and J gave up 7 bases; unmatched junction bases: 9. This chain's CDR3 is CASRLSGSRNGELFF. The CDR3 DNA reads TGTGCCAGCAGACTTAGCGGGAGTCGTAACGGGGAGCTGTTTTTT.

The chain uses TRBV27 and TRBJ2-6; D is undetermined. The CDR3 is made up of 18 amino acids. Germline-derived CDR1 and CDR2 are MNHEY and SMNVEV (reference sequence). Trimming removed 4 bases from V and 0 bases from J, with 16 bases in between. The CDR3 DNA is TGTGCCAGCAGTTCGTTCCACAGAACCTTCTCTGGGGCCAACGTCCTGACTTTC. This translates into CASSSFHRTFSGANVLTF.

The V gene is TRBV27, the J gene TRBJ2-7; 10 nucleotides match TRBD1. The CDR3 runs to 13 residues. The V gene's germline CDR1 is MNHEY and CDR2 SMNVEV (reference sequence). Losses at the gene ends were 5 bases for V and 5 bases for J; bases not matched to a gene: 3. The CDR3: CASSLGQGNEQYF. CDR3 sequence (DNA): TGTGCCAGCAGTCTGGGACAGGGGAACGAGCAGTACTTC.

This chain joins TRBV5-1 and TRBJ2-1; 7 nucleotides agree with TRBD1. With V trimmed by 2 bases and J by 6 bases, 5 bases remained unmatched. This CDR3 has 14 amino acids. Germline lookup yields CDR1 SGHRS and CDR2 YFSETQ. CDR3 loop: CASSFRDSANEQFF. CDR3 coding DNA: TGCGCCAGCAGCTTTAGGGACAGCGCCAATGAGCAGTTCTTC.

The J gene is TRBJ1-2, the V gene TRBV7-2; D ambiguous. Trimming pared 2 bases from V and 4 bases from J, leaving 5 bases between. The CDR3 has 12 residues. CDR1 is SGHTA, CDR2 FQGNSA, per germline. CDR3: CASSLNSYGYTF. The DNA of the CDR3 is TGTGCCAGCAGCTTAAACTCCTATGGCTACACCTTC.